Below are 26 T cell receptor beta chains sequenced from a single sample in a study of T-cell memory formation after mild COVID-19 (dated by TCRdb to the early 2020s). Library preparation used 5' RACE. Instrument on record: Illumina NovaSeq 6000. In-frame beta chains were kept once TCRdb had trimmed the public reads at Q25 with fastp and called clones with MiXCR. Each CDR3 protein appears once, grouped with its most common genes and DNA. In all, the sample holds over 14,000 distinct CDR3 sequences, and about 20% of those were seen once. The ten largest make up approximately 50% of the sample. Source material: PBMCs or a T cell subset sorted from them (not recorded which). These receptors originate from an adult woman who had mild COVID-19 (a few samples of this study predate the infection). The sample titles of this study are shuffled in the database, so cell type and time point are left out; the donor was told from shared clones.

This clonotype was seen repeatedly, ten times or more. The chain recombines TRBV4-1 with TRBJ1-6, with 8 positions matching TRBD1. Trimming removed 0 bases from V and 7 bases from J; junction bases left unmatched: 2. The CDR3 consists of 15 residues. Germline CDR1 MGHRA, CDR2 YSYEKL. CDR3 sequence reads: CASSQDRTGNSPLHF. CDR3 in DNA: TGCGCCAGCAGCCAAGATAGGACAGGGAATTCACCCCTCCACTTT.

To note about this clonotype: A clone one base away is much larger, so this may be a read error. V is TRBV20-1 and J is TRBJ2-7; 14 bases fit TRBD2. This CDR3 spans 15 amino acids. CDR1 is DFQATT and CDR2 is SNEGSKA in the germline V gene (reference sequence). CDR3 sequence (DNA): TGCAGGGCCAGACTAGCGGGAGGGCCCTCCTACGAGCAGTACTTC. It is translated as CRARLAGGPSYEQYF.

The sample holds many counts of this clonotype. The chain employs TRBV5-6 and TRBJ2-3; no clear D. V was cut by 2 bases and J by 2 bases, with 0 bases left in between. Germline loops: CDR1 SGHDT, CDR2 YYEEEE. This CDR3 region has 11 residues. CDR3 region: CASSFTDTQYF. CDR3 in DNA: TGTGCCAGCAGCTTCACAGATACGCAGTATTTT.

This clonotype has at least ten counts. The CDR3 is CASSYSTHSGNTIYF. CDR3 nucleotide sequence: TGTGCCAGCAGTTACTCGACGCACTCTGGAAACACCATATATTTT. The J gene is TRBJ1-3, the V gene TRBV6-5; D call uncertain. The V end was cut by 0 bases, the J end by 0 bases, with 6 bases between. The CDR3 consists of 15 residues. Germline lookup yields CDR1 MNHEY and CDR2 SVGAGI.

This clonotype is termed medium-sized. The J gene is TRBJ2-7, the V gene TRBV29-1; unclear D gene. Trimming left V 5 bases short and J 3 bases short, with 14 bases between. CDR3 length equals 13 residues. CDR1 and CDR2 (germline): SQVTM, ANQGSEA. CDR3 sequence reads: CSVTKGSGYEQYF. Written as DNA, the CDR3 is TGCAGCGTTACGAAGGGATCGGGCTACGAGCAGTACTTC.

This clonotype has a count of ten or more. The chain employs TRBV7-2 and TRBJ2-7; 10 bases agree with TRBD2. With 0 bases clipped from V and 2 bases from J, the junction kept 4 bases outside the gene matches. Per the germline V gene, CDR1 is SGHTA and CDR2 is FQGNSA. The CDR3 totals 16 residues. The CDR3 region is CASSLARGLATYEQYF. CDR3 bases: TGTGCCAGCAGCTTAGCGAGGGGACTAGCGACCTACGAGCAGTACTTC.

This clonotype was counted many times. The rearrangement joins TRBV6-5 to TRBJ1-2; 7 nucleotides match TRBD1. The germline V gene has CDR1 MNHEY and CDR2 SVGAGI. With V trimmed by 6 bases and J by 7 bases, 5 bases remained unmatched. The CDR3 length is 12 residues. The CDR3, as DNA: TGTGCCAGCAGAGAGGGGGCGGGTGGCTACACCTTC. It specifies CASREGAGGYTF.

DNA for the CDR3: TGCGCCAGCGGGACTAGCGGGAGTTCCTACAATGAGCAGTTCTTC. Its translation is CASGTSGSSYNEQFF. The genes are TRBV5-1 and TRBJ2-1, with 14 bases matching TRBD2. The germline CDR1 and CDR2 sequences are SGHRS and YFSETQ. The CDR3 length is 15 residues. V lost 7 bases, J lost 1 base, and 1 base stayed unmatched.

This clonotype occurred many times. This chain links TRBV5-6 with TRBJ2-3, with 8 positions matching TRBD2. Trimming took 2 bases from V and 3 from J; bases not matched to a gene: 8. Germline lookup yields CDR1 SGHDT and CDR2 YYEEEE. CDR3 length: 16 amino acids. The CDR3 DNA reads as TGTGCCAGCAGCTTTGTGCGGGAGGATTTGACAGATACGCAGTATTTT. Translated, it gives CASSFVREDLTDTQYF.

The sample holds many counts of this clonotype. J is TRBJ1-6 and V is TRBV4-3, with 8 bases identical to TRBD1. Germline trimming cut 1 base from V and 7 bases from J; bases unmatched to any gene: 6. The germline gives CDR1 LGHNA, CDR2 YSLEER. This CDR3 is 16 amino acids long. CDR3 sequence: CASSQGRTGMNSPLHF. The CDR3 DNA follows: TGCGCCAGCAGCCAAGGCCGGACAGGGATGAATTCACCCCTCCACTTT.

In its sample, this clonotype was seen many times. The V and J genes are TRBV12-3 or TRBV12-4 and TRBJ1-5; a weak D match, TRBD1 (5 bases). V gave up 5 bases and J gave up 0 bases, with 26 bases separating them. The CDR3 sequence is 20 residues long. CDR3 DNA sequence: TGTGCCAGCAGTCAACGTAGGGGAGGTTGGGACGACTATAGCAATCAGCCCCAGCATTTT. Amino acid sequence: CASSQRRGGWDDYSNQPQHF.

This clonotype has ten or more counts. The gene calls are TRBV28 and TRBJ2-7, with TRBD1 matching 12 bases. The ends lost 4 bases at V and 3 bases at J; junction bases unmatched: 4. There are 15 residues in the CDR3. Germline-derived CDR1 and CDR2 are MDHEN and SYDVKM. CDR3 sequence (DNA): TGTGCCAGCAGTTGGGGGACAGGGGGCCTCTACGAGCAGTACTTC. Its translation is CASSWGTGGLYEQYF.

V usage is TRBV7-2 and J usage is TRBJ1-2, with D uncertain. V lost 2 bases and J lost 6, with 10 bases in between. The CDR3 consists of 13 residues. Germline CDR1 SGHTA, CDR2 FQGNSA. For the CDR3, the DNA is TGTGCCAGCAGCTTATGGGGAGGTCATGGCTACACCTTC. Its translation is CASSLWGGHGYTF.

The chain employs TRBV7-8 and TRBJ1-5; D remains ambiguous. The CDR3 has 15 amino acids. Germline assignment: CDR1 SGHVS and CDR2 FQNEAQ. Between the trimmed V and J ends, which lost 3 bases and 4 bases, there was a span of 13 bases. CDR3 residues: CASSFGQRLNQPQHF. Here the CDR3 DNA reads TGTGCCAGCAGCTTTGGCCAGCGCCTAAATCAGCCCCAGCATTTT.

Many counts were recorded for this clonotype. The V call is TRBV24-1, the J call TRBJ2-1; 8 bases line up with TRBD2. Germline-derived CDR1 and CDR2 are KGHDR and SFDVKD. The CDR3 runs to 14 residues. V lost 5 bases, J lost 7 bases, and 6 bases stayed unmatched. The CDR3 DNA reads TGTGCCACCAGTGTCGCCGGGACTAGAAATGAGCAGTTCTTC. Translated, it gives CATSVAGTRNEQFF.

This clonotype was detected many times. The chain's CDR3 is CASSWDRGSTEAFF. For the CDR3, the DNA is TGTGCCAGCAGTTGGGACAGGGGGTCCACTGAAGCTTTCTTT. The chain combines TRBV12-3 or TRBV12-4 with TRBJ1-1; 11 bases are a match to TRBD1. CDR3 length equals 14 residues. Losses at the gene ends were 4 bases for V and 4 bases for J; bases not matched to a gene: 2.

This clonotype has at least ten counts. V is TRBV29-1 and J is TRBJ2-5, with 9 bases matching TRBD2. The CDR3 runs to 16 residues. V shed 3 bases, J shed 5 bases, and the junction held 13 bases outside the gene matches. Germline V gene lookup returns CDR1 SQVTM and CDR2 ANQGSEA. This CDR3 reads CSVDLRSGRPNETQYF. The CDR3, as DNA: TGCAGCGTTGATTTGAGGAGCGGGAGGCCGAATGAGACCCAGTACTTC.

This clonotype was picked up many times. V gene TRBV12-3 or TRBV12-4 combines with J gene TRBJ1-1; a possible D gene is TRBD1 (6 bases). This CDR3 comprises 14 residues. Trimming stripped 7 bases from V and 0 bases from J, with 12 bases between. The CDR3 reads CASTLRGLNTEAFF. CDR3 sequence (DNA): TGTGCCAGCACCCTCAGGGGCTTGAACACTGAAGCTTTCTTT.

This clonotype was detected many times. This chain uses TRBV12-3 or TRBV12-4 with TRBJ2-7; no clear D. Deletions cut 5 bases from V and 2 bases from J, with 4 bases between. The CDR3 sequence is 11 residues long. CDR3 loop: CASSPAYEQYF. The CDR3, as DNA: TGTGCCAGCAGTCCTGCCTACGAGCAGTACTTC.

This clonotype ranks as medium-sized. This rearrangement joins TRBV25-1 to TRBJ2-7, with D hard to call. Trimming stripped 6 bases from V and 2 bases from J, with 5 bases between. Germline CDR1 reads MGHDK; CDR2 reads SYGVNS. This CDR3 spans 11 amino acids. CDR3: CASSLTYEQYF. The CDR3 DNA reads TGTGCCAGCAGCCTGACCTACGAGCAGTACTTC.

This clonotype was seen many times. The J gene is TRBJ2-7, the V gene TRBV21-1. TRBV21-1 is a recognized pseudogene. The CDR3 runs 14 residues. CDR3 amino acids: CASSKLGRTYEQYF. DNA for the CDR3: TGTGCCAGCAGCAAACTAGGCCGAACCTACGAGCAGTACTTC.

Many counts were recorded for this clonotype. CDR3 in amino acids: CASSSDRVRTGELFF. CDR3 sequence (DNA): TGTGCCAGCAGTTCCGACAGGGTTCGCACCGGGGAGCTGTTTTTT. V is TRBV12-3 or TRBV12-4 and J is TRBJ2-2; 7 bases are a match to TRBD1. This CDR3 comprises 15 residues. V was pared by 4 bases and J by 4 bases, with 6 bases of the junction left unmatched.

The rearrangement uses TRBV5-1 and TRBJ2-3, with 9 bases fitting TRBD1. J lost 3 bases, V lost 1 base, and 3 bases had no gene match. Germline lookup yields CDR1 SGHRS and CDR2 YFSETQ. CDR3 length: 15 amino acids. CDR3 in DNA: TGCGCCAGCAGCTTGATGGACAGGGGAACAGATACGCAGTATTTT. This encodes CASSLMDRGTDTQYF.

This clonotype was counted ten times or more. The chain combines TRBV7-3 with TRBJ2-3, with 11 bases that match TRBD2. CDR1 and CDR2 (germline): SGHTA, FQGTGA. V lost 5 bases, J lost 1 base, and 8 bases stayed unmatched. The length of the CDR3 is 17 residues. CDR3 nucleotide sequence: TGTGCCAGCAGCCCTGGGACTAGCGGTTTTGGCACAGATACGCAGTATTTT. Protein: CASSPGTSGFGTDTQYF.

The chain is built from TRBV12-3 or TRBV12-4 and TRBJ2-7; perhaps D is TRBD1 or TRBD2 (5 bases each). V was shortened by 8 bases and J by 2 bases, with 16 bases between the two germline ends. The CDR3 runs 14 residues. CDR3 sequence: CASSLGDGTYEQYF. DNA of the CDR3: TGTGCCAGCTCCCTCGGGGACGGAACCTACGAGCAGTACTTC.

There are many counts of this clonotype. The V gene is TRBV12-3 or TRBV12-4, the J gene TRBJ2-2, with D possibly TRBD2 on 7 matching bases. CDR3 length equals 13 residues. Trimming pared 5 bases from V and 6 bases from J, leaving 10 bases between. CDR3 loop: CASSLGGPGELFF. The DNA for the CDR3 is TGTGCCAGCAGTCTCGGGGGGCCCGGGGAGCTGTTTTTT.